This T cell receptor (beta chain) emerged from a study of blood T cells in healthy people across ages. A second roughly 7 to 11 cycle PCR used barcoded and J-beta primers. TCRdb re-called the 5' RACE reads through MiXCR, storing one row per CDR3 protein. This sample has approximately 850,000 distinct CDR3 sequences, with 55% to 75% found just once. CDR3 length equals 15 residues. CDR1 is MDHEN and CDR2 is SYDVKM in the germline V gene. Trimming took off 3 bases at V and 3 bases at J, with 15 bases between the two ends. The table lists this clonotype with a few counts. The genes are TRBV28 and TRBJ2-7; D remains unclear. This sequence was found in a man younger than 45 in good health. The sample was blood. The CDR3 spells CASSFTQPLSYEQYF. CDR3 coding DNA: TGTGCCAGCAGTTTTACCCAACCCTTGAGCTACGAGCAGTACTTC.